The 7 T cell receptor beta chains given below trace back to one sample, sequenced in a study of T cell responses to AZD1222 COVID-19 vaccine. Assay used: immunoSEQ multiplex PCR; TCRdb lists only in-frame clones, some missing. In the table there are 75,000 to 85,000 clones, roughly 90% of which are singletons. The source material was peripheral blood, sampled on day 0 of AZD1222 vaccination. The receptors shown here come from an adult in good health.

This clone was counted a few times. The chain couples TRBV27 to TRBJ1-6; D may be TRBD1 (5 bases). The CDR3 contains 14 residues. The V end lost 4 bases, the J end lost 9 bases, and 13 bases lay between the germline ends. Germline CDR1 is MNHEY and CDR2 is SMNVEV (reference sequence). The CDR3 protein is CASSSPGVGSPLHF. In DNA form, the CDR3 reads TGTGCCAGCAGTTCGCCGGGGGTGGGTTCACCCCTCCACTTT.

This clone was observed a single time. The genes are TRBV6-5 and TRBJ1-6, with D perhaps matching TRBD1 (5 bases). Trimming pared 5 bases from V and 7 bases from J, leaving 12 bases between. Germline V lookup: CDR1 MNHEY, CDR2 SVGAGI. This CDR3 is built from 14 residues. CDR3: CASSPRQHNSPLHF. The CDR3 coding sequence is TGTGCCAGCAGTCCTCGACAGCACAATTCACCCCTCCACTTT.

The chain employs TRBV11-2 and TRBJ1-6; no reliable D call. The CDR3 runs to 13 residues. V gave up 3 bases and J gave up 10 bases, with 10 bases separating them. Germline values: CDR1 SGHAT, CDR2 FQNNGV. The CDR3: CASSFNGESPLHF. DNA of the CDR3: TGTGCCAGCAGCTTTAACGGGGAATCACCCCTCCACTTT.

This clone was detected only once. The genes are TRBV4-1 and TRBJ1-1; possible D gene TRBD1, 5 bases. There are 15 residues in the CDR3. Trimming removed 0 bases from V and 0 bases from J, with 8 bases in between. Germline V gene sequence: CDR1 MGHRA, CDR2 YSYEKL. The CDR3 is CASSQDDRLNTEAFF. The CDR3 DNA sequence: TGCGCCAGCAGCCAAGATGACAGACTGAACACTGAAGCTTTCTTT.

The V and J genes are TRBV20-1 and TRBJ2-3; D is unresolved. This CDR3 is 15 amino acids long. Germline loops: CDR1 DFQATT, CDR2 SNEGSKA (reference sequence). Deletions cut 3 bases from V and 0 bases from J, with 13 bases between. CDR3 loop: CSASTQTSSTDTQYF. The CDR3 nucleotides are TGCAGTGCTAGTACCCAGACCTCTAGCACAGATACGCAGTATTTT.

The CDR3 protein is CASSESGRAGNEQFF. For the CDR3, the DNA is TGTGCCAGCAGCGAGAGCGGGAGGGCCGGAAATGAGCAGTTCTTC. The chain couples TRBV7-3 to TRBJ2-1; 10 bases fit TRBD2. The CDR3 runs 15 residues. The ends lost 5 bases at V and 7 bases at J; junction bases unmatched: 8. From germline, CDR1 is SGHTA and CDR2 FQGTGA.

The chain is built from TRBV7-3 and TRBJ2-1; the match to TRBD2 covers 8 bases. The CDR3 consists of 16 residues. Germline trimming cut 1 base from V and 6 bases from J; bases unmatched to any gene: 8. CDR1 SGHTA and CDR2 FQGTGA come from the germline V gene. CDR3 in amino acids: CASSLNGAGVVNEQFF. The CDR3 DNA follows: TGTGCCAGCAGCTTAAATGGAGCGGGAGTTGTCAATGAGCAGTTCTTC.